The rows below give T cell receptor beta chains drawn from one sample of a study of early T cells in non-severe SARS-CoV-2 infection. TCRdb reprocessed the 5' RACE reads with MiXCR, giving one entry per CDR3 protein. Here the sample spans 55,000 to 80,000 distinct CDR3 sequences, roughly 10% being singletons. Sample: whole blood. These receptors were taken from an adult who was a healthcare worker with PCR-confirmed SARS-CoV-2 infection or an uninfected control (not recorded which). The CDR3 runs from the conserved cysteine through the conserved F or W. D genes are given only for firm matches. Clone size appears in some rows only: once, few, many, or a class for an expanded clone.

>-|12|TRBV29-1|once|TRBJ1-1
TGCAGCGTTAAGACTATGAACACTGAAGCTTTCTTT
CSVKTMNTEAFF
>TRBD1|12|TRBV20-1|-|TRBJ2-1
TGCAGTGCTAGACAGGGGGCCAATGAGCAGTTCTTC
CSARQGANEQFF
>-|13|TRBV12-3/TRBV12-4|-|TRBJ2-5
TGTGCCAGCAGTTTAGCGTTCCAAGAGACCCAGTACTTC
CASSLAFQETQYF
>TRBD2|16|TRBV9|-|TRBJ2-2
TGTGCCAGCAGCCCTGGGAGCGGGGAGAACACCGGGGAGCTGTTTTTT
CASSPGSGENTGELFF
>TRBD1|14|TRBV12-3/TRBV12-4|many|TRBJ2-4
TGTGCCAGCAGGACAGGGGGCGACAAAAACATTCAGTACTTC
CASRTGGDKNIQYF
>TRBD1|14|TRBV9|few|TRBJ1-6
TGTGCCAGCAGCCTTGGACAGGGGAATTCACCCCTCCACTTT
CASSLGQGNSPLHF
>-|13|TRBV9|many|TRBJ2-7
TGTGCCAGCAGCGTGGACTACCGCTACGAGCAGTACTTC
CASSVDYRYEQYF
>TRBD2|17|TRBV6-1|few|TRBJ2-1
TGTGCCAGTCCCCTCCTCCCTAGCGGGAGAGGAACGAATGAGCAGTTCTTC
CASPLLPSGRGTNEQFF
>TRBD2|16|TRBV5-1|many|TRBJ2-5
TGCGCCAGCAGCTTGGCGACTAGCGGGGGGGCCAAGACCCAGTACTTC
CASSLATSGGAKTQYF
>-|11|TRBV20-1|many|TRBJ1-1
TGCAGTGCTAGGGTGAACACTGAAGCTTTCTTT
CSARVNTEAFF
>TRBD2|16|TRBV20-1|many|TRBJ2-3
TGCAGTGCTAGAGATCCGGCTAGCGGGGTCACAGATACGCAGTATTTT
CSARDPASGVTDTQYF
>-|15|TRBV21-1|-|TRBJ1-1
TGTGCCAGCACCCAAACTAGGGGTAGGGGCACTGAAGCTTTCTTT
CASTQTRGRGTEAFF
>-|13|TRBV9|few|TRBJ2-2
TGTGCCAGCACCGCCTGGGGCACCGGGGAGCTGTTTTTT
CASTAWGTGELFF
>-|12|TRBV27|-|TRBJ2-3
TGTGCCAGCAGTTTGTACGGGGATACGCAGTATTTT
CASSLYGDTQYF
>-|13|TRBV18|many|TRBJ1-1
TGTGCCAGCTCCCCAGACATCAACACTGAAGCTTTCTTT
CASSPDINTEAFF
>-|13|TRBV7-9|many|TRBJ1-6
TGTGCCAGCAGCCTGACAGGAAATTCACCCCTCCACTTT
CASSLTGNSPLHF
>-|13|TRBV5-5|many|TRBJ2-7
TGTGCCAGCAGCTCGACAACAATGGGCGAGCAGTACTTC
CASSSTTMGEQYF
>-|15|TRBV5-5|many|TRBJ2-1
TGTGCCAGCATCAGGGGGGCGAGCTCCTACAATGAGCAGTTCTTC
CASIRGASSYNEQFF
>-|13|TRBV6-5|-|TRBJ2-5
TGTGCCAGCAGAAACGGCCCAGGGGAGACCCAGTACTTC
CASRNGPGETQYF
>TRBD1|12|TRBV29-1|many|TRBJ2-5
TGCAGCGCCCAACAGGGGCAAGAGACCCAGTACTTC
CSAQQGQETQYF
>TRBD2|17|TRBV3-1|few|TRBJ2-1
TGTGCCAGCAGCCAGAGGACTAGCGGGGGGCATTACAATGAGCAGTTCTTC
CASSQRTSGGHYNEQFF
>-|17|TRBV6-5|many|TRBJ2-3
TGTGCCAGCAGGAGGGGAGGACTGTTGTTGCCCACAGATACGCAGTATTTT
CASRRGGLLLPTDTQYF
>-|15|TRBV5-1|-|TRBJ2-3
TGCGCCAGCAGCTTGGGTGGGGGGCGCGCAGATACGCAGTATTTT
CASSLGGGRADTQYF
>-|14|TRBV9|many|TRBJ2-1
TGTGCCAGCAGCGCTGGACCTAGGTACAATGAGCAGTTCTTC
CASSAGPRYNEQFF
>-|13|TRBV7-6|few|TRBJ2-3
TGTGCCAGCAGCTTAGCTGAGATGGGTACACAGTATTTT
CASSLAEMGTQYF
>-|13|TRBV6-2/TRBV6-3|-|TRBJ1-5
TGTGCCAGCAGTGACAGGAGCAATCAGCCCCAGCATTTT
CASSDRSNQPQHF
>-|13|TRBV12-3/TRBV12-4|many|TRBJ2-7
TGTGCCAGCCGGAGGACAAAAACCTACGAGCAGTACTTC
CASRRTKTYEQYF
>TRBD2|16|TRBV7-9|many|TRBJ2-2
TGTGCCAGCAGCTTAAGACTAGCGGCGAACACCGGGGAGCTGTTTTTT
CASSLRLAANTGELFF
>TRBD1|15|TRBV6-2/TRBV6-3|-|TRBJ1-5
TGTGCCAGCCGACAGGGGGCGTTAGGCAATCAGCCCCAGCATTTT
CASRQGALGNQPQHF
>-|17|TRBV5-4|many|TRBJ2-3
TGTGCCAGCAGCTTGGTCGGTCAGGGTCCAGACACAGATACGCAGTATTTT
CASSLVGQGPDTDTQYF
>TRBD1|15|TRBV9|many|TRBJ2-1
TGTGCCAGCAGCGAACGAGCAGGGGGATACAATGAGCAGTTCTTC
CASSERAGGYNEQFF
>-|13|TRBV2|-|TRBJ2-7
TGTGCCAGCAGTGCCGGGCAAGCCTACGAGCAGTACTTC
CASSAGQAYEQYF
>-|15|TRBV11-3|-|TRBJ2-7
TGTGCCAGCAGCTTATTTTGGGACCTCTCCTACGAGCAGTACTTC
CASSLFWDLSYEQYF
>-|14|TRBV20-1|many|TRBJ2-7
TGCAGTGCTAGTGTGGTCACTGGGAGCTCCGAGCAGTACTTC
CSASVVTGSSEQYF
>TRBD2|12|TRBV20-1|few|TRBJ2-1
TGCAGTGCTAGTCGGGAGGGCAATGAGCAGTTCTTC
CSASREGNEQFF
>-|15|TRBV7-2|-|TRBJ2-1
TGTGCCAGCAGCTTAGCCAGCCCCTCCTACAATGAGCAGTTCTTC
CASSLASPSYNEQFF
>-|13|TRBV11-2|-|TRBJ1-5
TGTGCCAGCAGCCAAGAGGGGGATCAGCCCCAGCATTTT
CASSQEGDQPQHF
>-|12|TRBV5-1|-|TRBJ2-7
TGCGTCAGCAGCCTCATAAAAAACGAGCAGTACTTC
CVSSLIKNEQYF
>TRBD2|16|TRBV18|-|TRBJ2-1
TGTGCCAGCTCACCCCTCGGGCGGGGGACGGGGAATGAGCAGTTCTTC
CASSPLGRGTGNEQFF
>-|14|TRBV20-1|many|TRBJ2-1
TGCAGTGCGGAGACGGGAGAAACCTACAATGAGCAGTTCTTC
CSAETGETYNEQFF
>TRBD2|15|TRBV3-1|many|TRBJ2-2
TGTGCCAGCACCTTAGCGGGTGCGAACACCGGGGAGCTGTTTTTT
CASTLAGANTGELFF
>-|12|TRBV29-1|many|TRBJ2-5
TGCAGCGCTTACCTGGGGCAAGAGACCCAGTACTTC
CSAYLGQETQYF
>-|12|TRBV20-1|many|TRBJ2-2
TGCAGTGCTAGAGAGGGGAGCGGGGAGCTGTTTTTT
CSAREGSGELFF
>-|13|TRBV2|many|TRBJ2-3
TGTGCCAGCACCCCCGGCAACACAGATACGCAGTATTTT
CASTPGNTDTQYF
>-|13|TRBV29-1|many|TRBJ1-1
TGCAGCGTTGTTTCACAGGGCGGCACTGAAGCTTTCTTT
CSVVSQGGTEAFF
>TRBD2|16|TRBV11-2|few|TRBJ2-1
TGTGCCAGCAGCCAGCGGCGGGGGGCCACCGGAAATGAGCAGTTCTTC
CASSQRRGATGNEQFF
>-|11|TRBV2|few|TRBJ2-5
TGTGCCAGCAGTTCCCTCCAGACCCAGTACTTC
CASSSLQTQYF
>-|14|TRBV14|many|TRBJ2-5
TGTGCCAGCAGCCTGTGGGGGCTTCCGGCGACCCAGTACTTC
CASSLWGLPATQYF
>-|14|TRBV5-6|-|TRBJ2-1
TGTGCCAGCAGCTTTTCGAGCTCCTACAATGAGCAGTTCTTC
CASSFSSSYNEQFF